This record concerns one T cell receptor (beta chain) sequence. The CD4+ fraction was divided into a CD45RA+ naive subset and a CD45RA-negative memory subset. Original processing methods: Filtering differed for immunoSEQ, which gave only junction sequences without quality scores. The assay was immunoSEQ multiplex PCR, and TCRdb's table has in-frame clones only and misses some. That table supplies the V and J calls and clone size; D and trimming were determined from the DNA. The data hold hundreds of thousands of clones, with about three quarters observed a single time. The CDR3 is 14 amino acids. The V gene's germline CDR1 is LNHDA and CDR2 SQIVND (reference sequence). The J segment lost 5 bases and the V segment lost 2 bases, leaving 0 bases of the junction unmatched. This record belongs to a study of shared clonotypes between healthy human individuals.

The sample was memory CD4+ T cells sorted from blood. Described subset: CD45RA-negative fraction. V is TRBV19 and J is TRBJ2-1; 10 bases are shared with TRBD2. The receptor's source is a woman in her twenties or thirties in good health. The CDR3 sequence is CASSITSGNNEQFF. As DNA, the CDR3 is TGTGCCAGTAGTATAACTAGCGGGAACAATGAGCAGTTCTTC. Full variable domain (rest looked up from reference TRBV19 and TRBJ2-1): DGGITQSPKYLFRKEGQNVTLSCEQNLNHDAMYWYRQDPGQGLRLIYYSQIVNDFQKGDIAEGYSVSREKKESFPLTVTSAQKNPTAFYLCASSITSGNNEQFFGPGTRLTVL.